The clone carrying this TCR beta chain turned up a few times. The antigen is not known. The data were obtained in a study of beta chain features in type 1 diabetes. Study-level information: Healthy donors and patients showed comparable age, gender and cell yields. Points from the study as a whole: When Type 1 diabetes patients were examined, their TCRB CDR3s proved moderately but significantly shorter in all four CD4+ subsets.

V was pared by 3 bases and J by 2 bases, with 6 bases of the junction left unmatched. This CDR3 has 16 amino acids. The germline V gene encodes CDR1 SGHDN and CDR2 FVKESK. Investigators reverse transcribed all isolated RNA, so they sequenced expressed TCRB transcripts. The protocol was immunoSEQ multiplex PCR, while the TCRdb copy is restricted to in-frame clones and leaves out a portion. The table includes around 40,000 clones, approximately 72% detected once. Sequencing was performed on Tregs from blood. This clonotype was obtained from a woman between 18 and 29 years old with type 1 diabetes. This chain links TRBV14 with TRBJ2-1, with 8 positions matching TRBD2. CDR3 coding DNA: TGTGCCAGCAGCCACACAGCGGGGGCGGCCTACAATGAGCAGTTCTTC. This translates into CASSHTAGAAYNEQFF.